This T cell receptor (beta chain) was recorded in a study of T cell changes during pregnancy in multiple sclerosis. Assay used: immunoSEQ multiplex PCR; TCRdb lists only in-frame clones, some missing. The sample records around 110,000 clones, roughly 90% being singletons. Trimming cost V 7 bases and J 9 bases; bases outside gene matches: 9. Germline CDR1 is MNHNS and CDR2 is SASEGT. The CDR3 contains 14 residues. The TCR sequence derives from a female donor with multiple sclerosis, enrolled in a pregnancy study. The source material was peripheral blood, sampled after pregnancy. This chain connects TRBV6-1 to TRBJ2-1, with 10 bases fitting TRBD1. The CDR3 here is CASTTRDRGFEQFF. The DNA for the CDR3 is TGTGCCAGCACCACCCGGGACAGGGGTTTTGAGCAGTTCTTC.